In its sample, the clone carrying this TCR beta chain was seen a few times. What it binds is not known. The data originate from a study of T cell responses to AZD1222 COVID-19 vaccine. Profiling relied on immunoSEQ multiplex PCR, and the TCRdb table lists in-frame clones only, not all of them. The profile shows 150,000 to 200,000 clones, more than 75% of them singletons. The CDR3 has 16 amino acids. V shed 3 bases and J shed 3 bases, with 18 bases lying between them. CDR1 and CDR2 (germline): LNHDA, SQIVND (reference sequence). Overall study results and limits: Only six AZD1222 recipients tested seropositive at baseline.

The source material was peripheral blood, sampled on day 0 of MenACWY control vaccination. The chain carries TRBV19 and TRBJ2-7; a possible D gene is TRBD2 (5 bases). The clonotype comes from an adult in good health. The CDR3 reads CASSIGMIASSYEQYF. The CDR3 nucleotides are TGTGCCAGTAGTATCGGCATGATAGCGTCGAGCTACGAGCAGTACTTC. The full variable domain, with the rest looked up from reference TRBV19 and TRBJ2-7, is DGGITQSPKYLFRKEGQNVTLSCEQNLNHDAMYWYRQDPGQGLRLIYYSQIVNDFQKGDIAEGYSVSREKKESFPLTVTSAQKNPTAFYLCASSIGMIASSYEQYFGPGTRLTVT.